The 21 T cell receptor beta chains presented below share a single source sample, sequenced in a study of beta chain features in type 1 diabetes. Expressed TCRB transcripts were sequenced because the isolated RNA had all been reverse transcribed beforehand. Libraries were prepared by immunoSEQ multiplex PCR; TCRdb keeps only in-frame clonotypes and omits some of them. The sample consists of about 160,000 clones, about 9.1% of them appearing once. The specimen sequenced was central memory CD4+ T cells from blood. Receptors originate from a woman between 18 and 29 years old in good health.

The chain joins TRBV7-2 to TRBJ1-1; maybe TRBD1 (6 bases). The CDR3 loop spans 14 amino acids. V lost 4 bases to trimming and J lost 1 base, with 10 bases between them. Germline V gene lookup returns CDR1 SGHTA and CDR2 FQGNSA. CDR3 coding DNA: TGTGCCAGCAGCTCACAGGGATGGAACACTGAAGCTTTCTTT. Translated, it gives CASSSQGWNTEAFF.

This clone was found a few times. This chain joins TRBV5-1 and TRBJ1-5; D possibly corresponds to TRBD1 (6 bases). The CDR3 sequence is 15 residues long. Trimming cost V 4 bases and J 4 bases, with 15 bases left between them. Germline CDR1 is SGHRS and CDR2 is YFSETQ. The DNA of the CDR3 is TGCGCCAGCAGCCAAGGGGGGGGTATGAATCAGCCCCAGCATTTT. This sequence encodes CASSQGGGMNQPQHF.

This clone was recorded a few times. The V gene is TRBV5-6, the J gene TRBJ2-1; D not certain. CDR1 is SGHDT, CDR2 YYEEEE, per germline. CDR3 length: 12 amino acids. V was shortened by 2 bases and J by 6 bases, with 6 bases between the two germline ends. The CDR3 DNA reads as TGTGCCAGCAGCTTCTATTCCAATGAGCAGTTCTTC. Its translation: CASSFYSNEQFF.

This clone was picked up many times. J is TRBJ2-5 and V is TRBV7-9, with D possibly being TRBD1 (6 bases). The germline V and J ends were trimmed by 3 bases and 1 base, with 12 bases remaining between them. The CDR3 is 15 amino acids. From germline, CDR1 is SEHNR and CDR2 FQNEAQ (reference sequence). The DNA of the CDR3 is TGTGCCAGCAGCTTGACAGGAGAACGCCAAGAGACCCAGTACTTC. Its protein product is CASSLTGERQETQYF.

This rearrangement joins TRBV18 to TRBJ1-2, with 7 bases identical to TRBD1. Germline V gene data show CDR1 as KGHSH and CDR2 as LQKENI. V lost 3 bases and J lost 3; bases outside the gene matches: 4. This CDR3 comprises 14 residues. The CDR3 loop is CASSPRQGYYGYTF. CDR3 nucleotide sequence: TGTGCCAGCTCACCTCGACAGGGATACTATGGCTACACCTTC.

V usage is TRBV6-5 and J usage is TRBJ1-4; D might be TRBD1 (6 bases). CDR1 and CDR2 (germline): MNHEY, SVGAGI. The V end was cut by 8 bases, the J end by 2 bases, with 12 bases between. The CDR3 is made up of 14 amino acids. The DNA for the CDR3 is TGTGCCAGCCGAAACAGGGATACTAATGAAAAACTGTTTTTT. Protein sequence: CASRNRDTNEKLFF.

The V and J genes are TRBV11-3 and TRBJ2-1; tentatively, D is TRBD2 (5 bases). Germline V gives CDR1 SGHNT, CDR2 YENEEA. The CDR3 totals 14 residues. Deletions cut 5 bases from V and 9 bases from J, with 17 bases between. The CDR3 DNA follows: TGTGCCAGCAGCAATGAAAGAGGGAGTAGTGAGCAGTTCTTC. This translates into CASSNERGSSEQFF.

In this sample, this clone turned up a few times. The chain is built from TRBV7-9 and TRBJ1-4, with 7 bases that match TRBD1. V dropped 5 bases and J dropped 3; count of bases not matched to a gene: 3. The length of the CDR3 is 14 residues. CDR1 is SEHNR and CDR2 is FQNEAQ in the germline V gene (reference sequence). The CDR3 region has the DNA TGTGCCAGCAGCGTAGGGACAGCTAATGAAAAACTGTTTTTT. Its protein product is CASSVGTANEKLFF.

This chain uses TRBV18 with TRBJ1-3, with 12 bases fitting TRBD1. V lost 3 bases, J lost 4 bases, and 16 bases stayed unmatched. The CDR3 totals 20 residues. Germline V gene sequence: CDR1 KGHSH, CDR2 LQKENI. CDR3 loop: CASSPAPFSGTGGFGNTIYF. The CDR3 DNA reads as TGTGCCAGCTCACCCGCACCCTTTTCCGGGACAGGGGGCTTCGGAAACACCATATATTTT.

This clone has a handful of counts. The sample carries other DNA sequences with the same CDR3. This chain uses TRBV7-2 with TRBJ1-1; perhaps TRBD1 as D (6 bases). V was clipped by 4 bases and J by 8 bases, with 11 bases between them. Looked up from germline, CDR1 is SGHTA and CDR2 is FQGNSA. This CDR3 has 12 amino acids. Here the CDR3 reads CASSWGQGEAFF. The CDR3 bases are TGTGCCAGCAGCTGGGGACAAGGCGAAGCTTTCTTT.

The CDR3 loop is CASSLGRGRWNTEAFF. The DNA for the CDR3 is TGCGCCAGCAGCTTGGGCCGGGGAAGGTGGAACACTGAAGCTTTCTTT. The V call is TRBV5-1, the J call TRBJ1-1; D unclear. The CDR3 covers 16 residues. The V end was cut by 0 bases, the J end by 1 base, with 13 bases between. CDR1 and CDR2 (germline): SGHRS, YFSETQ.

This clone was seen many times. This chain joins TRBV15 and TRBJ1-6; 8 positions match TRBD1. Germline V gene lookup returns CDR1 LNHNV and CDR2 YYDKDF (reference sequence). CDR3 size: 19 residues. The trim removed 0 bases at V and 7 bases at J, leaving 14 bases unmatched. This CDR3 is CATSRDSRGQGAKNSPLHF. The CDR3 nucleotides read TGTGCCACCAGCAGAGATTCCCGGGGGCAGGGGGCGAAGAATTCACCCCTCCACTTT.

V gene TRBV29-1 combines with J gene TRBJ1-5; D gene ambiguous. This CDR3 is 12 amino acids long. Germline CDR1 and CDR2: SQVTM and ANQGSEA. The V gene lost 4 bases and the J gene lost 4 bases, with 8 bases spanning the gap. The CDR3 DNA reads TGCAGCGTTGGAACACAGAATCAGCCCCAGCATTTT. Translated, it gives CSVGTQNQPQHF.

The chain recombines TRBV30 with TRBJ2-2; 10 bases agree with TRBD2. The V and J ends lost 3 bases and 2 bases, in that order; junction bases with no gene match: 3. This CDR3 has 15 residues. Germline CDR1 and CDR2: GTSNPN and SVGIG (reference sequence). CDR3 amino acids: CAWRRTSGNTGELFF. CDR3 nucleotide sequence: TGTGCCTGGAGACGGACTAGCGGTAACACCGGGGAGCTGTTTTTT. Full variable domain (remainder filled in from reference TRBV30 and TRBJ2-2): SQTIHQWPATLVQPVGSPLSLECTVEGTSNPNLYWYRQAAGRGLQLLFYSVGIGQISSEVPQNLSASRPQDRQFILSSKKLLLSDSGFYLCAWRRTSGNTGELFFGEGSRLTVL.

This clone was seen more than once but under ten times. The CDR3 here is CASSYIQGYSPLHF. The CDR3 bases are TGTGCCAGCAGTTACATTCAGGGGTATTCACCCCTCCACTTT. The genes are TRBV6-5 and TRBJ1-6; TRBD1 might be the D (6 bases). Per germline, CDR1 MNHEY and CDR2 SVGAGI. The CDR3 runs 14 residues. Trimming left V 2 bases short and J 8 bases short, with 10 bases between.

V is TRBV6-1 and J is TRBJ1-1, with a tentative D call TRBD1 (5 bases). Trimming pared 6 bases from V and 6 bases from J, leaving 14 bases between. The CDR3 length is 13 residues. CDR1 and CDR2 from the germline V gene are MNHNS and SASEGT. CDR3 in amino acids: CASSGGSGSEAFF. Here the CDR3 DNA reads TGTGCCAGCAGCGGGGGATCAGGTTCTGAAGCTTTCTTT.

This sequence joins TRBV4-2 and TRBJ2-1; D possibly corresponds to TRBD2 (5 bases). CDR1 is LGHNA and CDR2 is YNFKEQ in the germline V gene. The CDR3 spans 12 residues. V gave up 1 base and J gave up 13 bases, with 11 bases separating them. CDR3 DNA sequence: TGTGCCAGCAGCCAAGCCCGGGAACGCCAGTTCTTC. This translates into CASSQARERQFF.

A few counts support this clone. The chain has TRBV6-5 and TRBJ2-3; D gene uncertain. The CDR3 has 12 residues. V was cut by 7 bases and J by 4 bases, with 9 bases left in between. The germline gives CDR1 MNHEY, CDR2 SVGAGI. DNA of the CDR3: TGTGCCAGCACGGTTAACGCAGATACGCAGTATTTT. The encoded protein is CASTVNADTQYF.

The chain joins TRBV5-4 to TRBJ1-6; 9 bases match TRBD1. The trim removed 9 bases at V and 7 bases at J, leaving 5 bases unmatched. There are 13 residues in the CDR3. Looked up from germline, CDR1 is SGHNT and CDR2 is YYREEE (reference sequence). CDR3 DNA: TGTGCCATACAGGGGGCTGTAAATTCACCCCTCCACTTT. Encoded protein: CAIQGAVNSPLHF. Combining the CDR3 with reference TRBV5-4 and TRBJ1-6 gives the whole variable domain ETGVTQSPTHLIKTRGQQVTLRCSSQSGHNTVSWYQQALGQGPQFIFQYYREEENGRGNFPPRFSGLQFPNYSSELNVNALELDDSALYLCAIQGAVNSPLHFGNGTRLTVT.

The chain joins TRBV7-9 to TRBJ2-5; 14 bases fit TRBD2. Germline trimming cut 5 bases from V and 0 bases from J; bases unmatched to any gene: 2. Germline CDR1 reads SEHNR; CDR2 reads FQNEAQ (reference sequence). The CDR3 totals 16 residues. The CDR3 spells CASSLGLAGDQETQYF. CDR3 bases: TGTGCCAGCAGCCTGGGACTAGCGGGGGACCAAGAGACCCAGTACTTC.

This chain links TRBV4-3 with TRBJ2-1, with 7 nucleotides matching TRBD1. V trimming: 0 bases; J trimming: 2 bases; junction bases outside the gene matches: 1. Germline V gene sequence: CDR1 LGHNA, CDR2 YSLEER. The CDR3 has 15 residues. The CDR3 loop reads CASSQDRGTYNEQFF. CDR3 nucleotide sequence: TGCGCCAGCAGCCAAGACAGGGGGACCTACAATGAGCAGTTCTTC.